A selection of T cell receptor beta chains follows, all from one sample in a study of blood T cells in healthy people across ages. TCRdb reprocessed the 5' RACE reads with MiXCR, giving one entry per CDR3 protein. The repertoire holds over 1,300,000 distinct CDR3 sequences, with 59% as singletons. The sample was blood. The receptors here all came from a man between 18 and 29 years old in good health. Each CDR3 is given with its conserved first and last residue. A D gene is named only where the DNA matches it firmly. Clone size is given for some rows only: seen once, a few or many times, or a class if the clone is expanded.

-	TRBV30	TRBJ1-1	-	CAWTLGGLGAFF	TGTGCCTGGACCCTAGGAGGTTTGGGAGCTTTCTTT
-	TRBV27	TRBJ1-2	few	CASSLSPEINYGYTF	TGTGCCAGCAGTTTATCCCCAGAGATTAACTATGGCTACACCTTC
TRBD2	TRBV4-1	TRBJ2-4	-	CASSQPTSGRVKNIQYF	TGCGCCAGCAGCCAACCGACTAGCGGGAGAGTCAAAAACATTCAGTACTTC
-	TRBV4-2	TRBJ1-2	-	CASSQGPSGGNGYTF	TGTGCCAGCAGCCAGGGCCCTTCAGGAGGGAATGGCTACACCTTC
-	TRBV28	TRBJ2-7	-	CASSGRGPGRNEQYF	TGTGCCAGCAGCGGGCGGGGCCCCGGTAGGAACGAGCAGTACTTC
TRBD1	TRBV5-1	TRBJ2-7	few	CASSSTGNSYEQYF	TGCGCCAGCAGCTCGACAGGGAACTCCTACGAGCAGTACTTC
TRBD1	TRBV5-4	TRBJ1-1	few	CASSPRQGARTEAFF	TGTGCCAGCAGCCCGAGACAGGGGGCGCGGACTGAAGCTTTCTTT
TRBD1	TRBV5-1	TRBJ1-6	-	CASSVDRVLYNSPLHF	TGCGCCAGCAGCGTGGACAGGGTCCTCTATAATTCACCCCTCCACTTT
TRBD2	TRBV20-1	TRBJ2-1	many	CSARGRSEREIQFF	TGCAGTGCTAGAGGTCGGTCCGAGCGGGAGATTCAGTTCTTC
-	TRBV6-5	TRBJ1-5	-	CASSRAASNQPQHF	TGTGCCAGCAGCCGAGCTGCTAGCAATCAGCCCCAGCATTTT
TRBD1	TRBV5-5	TRBJ2-3	-	CASSLVGQGRTDTQYF	TGTGCCAGCAGCTTGGTCGGACAGGGGCGCACAGATACGCAGTATTTT
-	TRBV12-3/TRBV12-4	TRBJ1-6	-	CASSSARGYNSPLHF	TGTGCCAGCAGTTCCGCCCGGGGCTATAATTCACCCCTCCACTTT
-	TRBV20-1	TRBJ2-6	once	CSASTGSAGANVLTF	TGCAGTGCTTCAACAGGGTCGGCTGGGGCCAACGTCCTGACTTTC
TRBD2	TRBV15	TRBJ2-4	few	CATSRVGGGTSVLAKNIQYF	TGTGCCACCAGCAGAGTTGGTGGAGGGACTAGCGTTCTAGCCAAAAACATTCAGTACTTC
-	TRBV4-3	TRBJ2-2	-	CASSQDGRRTGELFF	TGCGCCAGCAGCCAAGATGGCAGGCGAACCGGGGAGCTGTTTTTT
TRBD1	TRBV11-2	TRBJ2-7	-	CASSLRGTGGTYEQYF	TGTGCCAGCAGCCTTAGGGGGACAGGGGGGACCTACGAGCAGTACTTC
TRBD1	TRBV12-3/TRBV12-4	TRBJ2-3	-	CASSPPGQGQDTQYF	TGTGCCAGCAGCCCCCCCGGACAGGGCCAAGATACGCAGTATTTT
TRBD1	TRBV4-3	TRBJ1-6	-	CASSQALWTQGASYNSPLHF	TGCGCCAGCAGCCAAGCTCTTTGGACTCAGGGGGCCTCCTATAATTCACCCCTCCACTTT
-	TRBV4-3	TRBJ2-3	-	CASSQDRSYTDTQYF	TGCGCCAGCAGCCAAGATAGGAGTTACACAGATACGCAGTATTTT
-	TRBV9	TRBJ1-2	-	CASSVISRPRKGYTF	TGTGCCAGCAGCGTAATAAGCCGCCCCCGAAAGGGCTACACCTTC
-	TRBV20-1	TRBJ2-4	-	CSTFDRAKNIQYF	TGCAGTACTTTCGACAGGGCCAAAAACATTCAGTACTTC
-	TRBV6-2/TRBV6-3	TRBJ2-7	-	CASSYDQGYEQYF	TGTGCCAGCAGTTACGACCAAGGGTACGAGCAGTACTTC
TRBD1	TRBV7-2	TRBJ1-1	-	CASSPGGTGVILNTEAFF	TGTGCCAGCAGTCCGGGGGGGACAGGGGTTATCCTGAACACTGAAGCTTTCTTT
-	TRBV29-1	TRBJ2-7	few	CSATASDTYEQYF	TGCAGCGCTACGGCTAGCGACACCTACGAGCAGTACTTC
-	TRBV7-9	TRBJ2-7	-	CASSLIPGMGEQYF	TGTGCCAGCAGCTTAATCCCGGGTATGGGCGAGCAGTACTTC
TRBD2	TRBV4-1	TRBJ2-1	few	CASSSLTSGRTYNEQFF	TGCGCCAGCAGCTCCCTGACTAGCGGACGAACCTACAATGAGCAGTTCTTC
TRBD1	TRBV6-2/TRBV6-3	TRBJ2-1	-	CASTTRDRGYNEQFF	TGTGCCAGCACTACCCGGGACAGGGGGTACAATGAGCAGTTCTTC
TRBD1	TRBV20-1	TRBJ2-7	-	CSAFLPDRVSYEQYF	TGCAGTGCTTTCCTACCGGACAGGGTCTCCTACGAGCAGTACTTC
-	TRBV30	TRBJ1-1	-	CAWAVRVDIIEAFF	TGTGCCTGGGCTGTCCGGGTCGATATTATAGAAGCTTTCTTT
TRBD1	TRBV6-2/TRBV6-3	TRBJ1-4	-	CASSYRRGTGLEKLFF	TGTGCCAGCAGTTACCGGAGGGGGACAGGGTTGGAAAAACTGTTTTTT
TRBD2	TRBV12-3/TRBV12-4	TRBJ2-3	few	CASSPGLADTQYF	TGCGCCAGCAGCCCGGGACTAGCAGATACGCAGTATTTT
-	TRBV7-8	TRBJ2-5	few	CASSLWERKLRETQYF	TGTGCCAGCAGCTTATGGGAAAGGAAGTTGAGGGAGACCCAGTACTTC
TRBD2	TRBV5-1	TRBJ2-7	-	CASTPGTSGRDYEQYF	TGCGCCAGCACCCCCGGGACTAGCGGGAGAGATTACGAGCAGTACTTC
-	TRBV12-3/TRBV12-4	TRBJ2-7	-	CASSFRGIEQYF	TGTGCCAGCAGTTTCAGGGGAATCGAGCAGTACTTC
TRBD1	TRBV10-3	TRBJ2-5	-	CAITEDRAKETQYF	TGTGCCATCACTGAGGACAGGGCAAAAGAGACCCAGTACTTC
-	TRBV29-1	TRBJ2-5	-	CSVETAQGPSNEQYF	TGCAGCGTTGAAACCGCCCAGGGCCCCAGCAATGAGCAGTACTTC
-	TRBV7-6	TRBJ2-1	-	CASSPRQKTYNEQFF	TGTGCCAGCAGCCCCCGACAGAAGACCTACAATGAGCAGTTCTTC
-	TRBV29-1	TRBJ2-1	-	CSVNMDAYNEQFF	TGCAGCGTAAACATGGACGCTTACAATGAGCAGTTCTTC
-	TRBV3-1	TRBJ2-5	-	CASSQEGASFQETQYF	TGTGCCAGCAGCCAAGAAGGTGCTAGCTTTCAAGAGACCCAGTACTTC
-	TRBV20-1	TRBJ1-5	few	CSARDLLQPQHF	TGCAGTGCTAGAGATCTCCTTCAGCCCCAGCATTTT
-	TRBV10-3	TRBJ1-1	-	CATGVGDTEAFF	TGTGCCACGGGGGTCGGTGACACTGAAGCTTTCTTT
-	TRBV5-1	TRBJ1-1	-	CASSLEGNEAFF	TGCGCCAGCAGCTTGGAGGGGAATGAAGCTTTCTTT
TRBD1	TRBV4-2	TRBJ2-7	-	CASSLGTGQQYF	TGTGCCAGCAGCTTGGGGACAGGGCAGCAGTACTTC
-	TRBV28	TRBJ2-3	-	CAIRKVPSTDTQYF	TGTGCCATCCGAAAGGTTCCTAGCACAGATACGCAGTATTTT
TRBD1	TRBV24-1	TRBJ2-7	few	CATSDPRDSRNEQYF	TGTGCCACCAGTGATCCCCGGGACAGCAGGAACGAGCAGTACTTC
-	TRBV4-1	TRBJ1-2	-	CASSQGNVDGDYGYTF	TGCGCCAGCAGCCAAGGAAATGTGGACGGAGACTATGGCTACACCTTC
-	TRBV12-3/TRBV12-4	TRBJ2-7	few	CASSLEDWAGAGYEQYF	TGTGCCAGCAGTTTAGAGGACTGGGCAGGGGCTGGTTACGAGCAGTACTTC
-	TRBV12-5	TRBJ1-5	-	CASGLVLGRGSGNQPQHF	TGTGCTAGTGGTTTGGTACTGGGGCGAGGATCGGGCAATCAGCCCCAGCATTTT
-	TRBV5-5	TRBJ2-5	-	CASSSTALAQETQYF	TGTGCCAGCAGCTCGACCGCCTTGGCTCAAGAGACCCAGTACTTC
-	TRBV7-9	TRBJ2-7	-	CASSPAFIRSYEQYF	TGTGCCAGCAGCCCCGCCTTTATTCGCTCCTACGAGCAGTACTTC
-	TRBV7-9	TRBJ2-5	few	CASSAVQGRETQYF	TGTGCCAGCAGCGCAGTACAGGGAAGGGAGACCCAGTACTTC
-	TRBV15	TRBJ1-1	-	CATSRDLGWNTEAFF	TGTGCCACCAGCAGAGATCTGGGGTGGAACACTGAAGCTTTCTTT
-	TRBV7-9	TRBJ1-2	few	CASSVVAPVGYGYTF	TGTGCCAGCAGCGTAGTAGCCCCCGTGGGCTATGGCTACACCTTC
TRBD1	TRBV6-5	TRBJ2-7	-	CASSRRQGSSEQYF	TGTGCCAGCAGCCGCAGACAGGGAAGTTCCGAGCAGTACTTC
TRBD2	TRBV3-1	TRBJ2-1	-	CASSPTSGSNGHNEQFF	TGTGCCAGCAGCCCGACTAGCGGGAGTAATGGCCACAATGAGCAGTTCTTC
-	TRBV28	TRBJ2-7	few	CASSVEATPSSYEQYF	TGTGCCAGCAGTGTTGAGGCCACTCCGAGCTCCTACGAGCAGTACTTC
-	TRBV5-1	TRBJ2-6	once	CASSLQPTGSGTGSGANVLTF	TGCGCCAGCAGCTTGCAACCGACAGGATCGGGAACCGGTTCTGGGGCCAACGTCCTGACTTTC
TRBD2	TRBV6-2/TRBV6-3	TRBJ2-1	-	CASSYSLADEQFF	TGTGCCAGCAGTTATTCCCTAGCGGATGAGCAGTTCTTC
-	TRBV7-2	TRBJ1-2	-	CASSLADSALRVGDGYTF	TGTGCCAGCAGCTTAGCCGACTCCGCGCTCCGGGTTGGAGATGGCTACACCTTC
-	TRBV10-2	TRBJ1-4	-	CASREGTVTNEKLFF	TGCGCCAGCAGGGAGGGGACTGTTACTAATGAAAAACTGTTTTTT